A single TCR beta chain is shown here with its context. The antigen it recognizes is unknown. Nothing much larger sits one base from this clone, and base qualities are not available. The cohort was made up of 666 healthy bone marrow donors. Cohort members were all nominally healthy when sampled, although unrecorded immune exposures were likely present. The donor was CMV seronegative and was included in the group of hundreds of seronegative cohort members. Every donor gave a peripheral blood sample, and the peripheral blood mononuclear cells from that sample were used for TCR beta sequencing. The Qiagen DNeasy Blood Extraction Kit was used to extract genomic DNA from the blood cell samples. These data belong to a study of cytomegalovirus exposure and HLA in healthy donors (dated by TCRdb to about 2017). Describing the broader study: An earlier analysis of roughly 500 of the donors reported roughly 270 Gb of sequence data and roughly 110 million unique TCR beta sequences from roughly 180 million T cells. To predict cytomegalovirus infection status, the study brought together high-throughput TCR immunosequencing, statistical association of individual TCRs with disease status, and machine learning. Genome-wide SNP genotypes for about three fifths of the roughly 670 donors were used in a later genetic analysis, which treated that subset as a discovery cohort. Of the roughly 420 genotyped donors, 65% to 90% were placed in the genetic ancestry cluster associated with self-reported Caucasian donors. Every repertoire in the discovery cohort had been generated on one and the same sequencing platform. Typing coverage varied by locus: roughly 620-630 donors for A, B, C, DRB1 and DQB1; more than 500 for DQA1; over 600 for DPA1; fewer than 480 for DPB1. HLA typing covered class I and class II loci at four-digit resolution. Donor age, sex, ethnicity and CMV serostatus were compiled together with the repertoire data. Among roughly 400 genotyped donors of the cohort, an average of around 240,000 unique TCR beta nucleotide sequences were sequenced per donor, approximately 20% of them non-productive. A separate validation cohort of roughly 110 different subjects was used in addition to the 666-subject first cohort. The T cell repertoires of 666 subjects were profiled by immunosequencing and related to cytomegalovirus serostatus. In a later analysis, previously published TCR beta repertoires from roughly 710 donors were re-analyzed and high-resolution HLA genotyping was added so that TCR occurrence patterns could be studied. Rather than using new phenotypic data, the later analysis identified candidate immune exposures from TCR beta sequences and from how often those sequences occurred across donors. The study aimed to test whether signatures of past pathogen exposure could be identified by cataloging public T cell receptors. In an earlier analysis of more than 550 of the donors, high-throughput TCR beta sequencing was used to judge whether each TCR beta V gene segment behaved as functional or pseudogenic. Because of strong linkage in the cohort, five DR-DQ haplotypes were treated as single units for association and clustering. An early release that covered 640 HLA-typed donors contained approximately 320 gigabases of sequencing data and around 80 million unique TCR sequences. General study outcomes and caveats: This cohort had only TCR beta chains sequenced, and the lack of alpha or paired-chain data limited which features could be detected. A few of the identified cytomegalovirus-associated TCR beta chains were confirmed in vitro to be specific for cytomegalovirus antigens. CMV serostatus was the only immune exposure information available for the cohort. Broadly in line with IMGT annotations, most TCR beta V segments showed up in productive rearrangements about 87% or about 30% of the time in an earlier analysis of 450 to 600 of the donors. In a later genetic analysis, fewer N-insertions in productive TCRs were reported among donors in an Asian-associated ancestry cluster than the approximately 630-donor mean. While some public TCRs were present in many individuals, most TCR sequences turned up only very rarely across donors. A further reported finding was that TCR beta sequences accurately predicted the HLA-A and HLA-B alleles for most subjects in the first cohort. When HLA alleles, especially DR and DQ, strongly co-occurred, TCR associations were difficult to assign to individual alleles. Linkage disequilibrium might explain the correlated functional status among segregating V segments, but an unknown experimental factor could not be ruled out. In a later analysis, HLA-associated TCR beta chains were found to be more clonally expanded and to have lower generation probabilities than equally common non-associated chains. A later analysis found that most CMV-associated TCR beta chains appeared HLA-restricted, with HLA associations seemingly driven largely by CMV exposure. Because some donors lacked HLA typing at each locus, the association tests relied only on the typed subset. According to a later analysis, parvovirus B19, influenza, CMV and Epstein-Barr virus appeared linked to several top co-occurrence clusters. The classifier was reported to diagnose cytomegalovirus status with high specificity and sensitivity in both the original cohort and the validation cohort. A later genetic analysis associated a missense DCLRE1C variant with V-gene and J-gene trimming of TCR beta chains, and an independent cohort replicated the association. The authors suggested that the approach could potentially be extended to other disease states and immunological phenotypes. Fewer than 20 rarely observed V segments, including chromosome 9 orphons, were excluded from the earlier analysis of about 610 of the donors because counts were too low. Roughly uniform sequencing depth across donors was assumed in presence/absence analyses, although this assumption may not hold. According to a later analysis, TCR association rates differed among HLA loci, with DRB1 alleles showing the most associated TCRs and HLA-C alleles showing the fewest. The study listed 150 to 200 TCR beta chains as associated with cytomegalovirus. Because the 87-base-pair reads could not distinguish some IMGT-functional V segments, including TRBV6-2 and TRBV6-3, those segments were excluded. Specific HLA alleles were associated with over 15,000 TCR beta sequences at a false discovery rate of 0.05 in a later analysis. The sequencing pipeline was judged likely to have produced a cluster of highly shared sequence variants as a technical artifact.

The library came from the immunoSEQ multiplex PCR assay. For the multiplex PCR, a mixture combining 60 forward primers for TCR Vbeta segments and 13 reverse primers for TCR Jbeta segments was used. The CDR3 region of rearranged TCR beta genes was amplified from genomic DNA with a multiplex PCR assay. On the Illumina HiSeq System, the amplified TCR beta libraries were sequenced as 87-base-pair reads. In the authors' own workflow: A later analysis tallied 80 million to 95 million unique TCR beta chains across the 550 to 850 repertoires, and approximately 9.9 million of those chains were shared by two or more donors. Raw reads were error-corrected and collapsed into unique sequences by a nearest-neighbor algorithm in which closely related sequences were merged to remove PCR and sequencing errors. V, D and J gene segments were assigned by aligning CDR3 sequences to IMGT reference sequences. For a sequence to be retained, a match of at least six nucleotides to both a V gene segment and a J gene segment was required. Rearrangements were classified as productive when the CDR3 lacked stop codons and remained in frame with V and J, and all other rearrangements were classified as non-productive. CDR3 was defined by IMGT convention, running from the second conserved V-encoded cysteine to the conserved J-encoded phenylalanine. The earlier analysis of about 530 of the donors excluded any sequence lacking an unambiguous match to a single V gene segment. In an earlier analysis of 500 to 750 of the donors, V segments were called functional above 56.7% productive rearrangements and were called segregating when the between-donor standard deviation exceeded 5%. A statistical classification framework was built to diagnose cytomegalovirus status from the catalog of TCR beta chain sequences. A later analysis assigned V and J genes by comparing TCR nucleotide sequences with IMGT/GENE-DB human TR gene sequences. In a later analysis, CDR3 sequences and most-parsimonious VDJ recombination scenarios were assigned using the TCRdist pipeline. In a later analysis, every TCR beta chain was defined by the combination of its CDR3 amino acid sequence and its V-gene family, and reads without a unique V-gene family were dropped. In a later analysis, approximately 590 highly shared, low-generation-probability nucleotide sequences were removed to address suspected cross-contamination and a sequencing artifact. In a later analysis, a clonal expansion index was calculated for each public chain from normalized within-repertoire ranks of inferred template counts. Generation probabilities in a later analysis came from a VDJ recombination model fitted to out-of-frame rearrangements, and those results were checked against IGoR. In a later analysis, TCR-TCR, TCR-HLA and TCR-CMV co-occurrence was scored with hypergeometric tests, and a repertoire-size bias correction was applied to TCR pairs. In a later analysis, false discovery rates were estimated by permuting HLA or CMV assignments 20 times. In a later analysis, co-occurring TCRs were grouped with DBSCAN, and TCRdist sequence similarity was added when clustering was performed within HLA-allele-positive subsets. For co-occurrence clustering, repertoires with fewer than 30,000 or more than 120,000 public chains were excluded, along with about five repertoires with anomalous nucleotide sharing. TCRdb mirrors the immuneACCESS table, restricted to in-frame sequences. Some clones are absent from its copies; in checked studies, under half trace to an unresolved V gene, and the reason for the others is unknown. V and J calls plus clone size are reproduced from that table; the DNA served to infer D and trimming. The sample table lists some 55,000 clones, approximately 80% of them with a count of one. Around 1.7% of the sample lies in the top ten.

The junction shows trimming of 4 bases on V and 1 base on J, and the gene matches do not reach 5 bases of it. CDR1 and CDR2, per the germline V gene (reference sequence), are SGHNT and YYREEE. The cysteine opens and the phenylalanine closes a CDR3 of 15 amino acids. The read is trimmed to its CDR3 DNA, 45 bases read in frame from base 1. The sequencing input was PBMCs. The V gene is TRBV5-4 and the J gene is TRBJ2-5; TRBD1 matches 9 bases in the middle. The receptor's source is a man in his forties or fifties in good health and CMV-seronegative. The DNA sequence is as follows: TGTGCCAGCAGCACGGGACAGGGTTTCCAAGAGACCCAGTACTTC. This codes for CASSTGQGFQETQYF.